The text below deals with one T cell receptor beta chain. This clone was seen only once. Its specific antigen is unknown. One base away there is no much larger clone; base qualities are not given. The collaborating institutions used their own protocols to collect whole blood in K2EDTA tubes. For TCRbeta analysis, collaborator samples were shipped as frozen whole blood, as isolated PBMCs, or as DNA extracted from either sample type. The record originates from a study of blood T cell repertoires in COVID-19 (dated by TCRdb to the early 2020s). Concerning the study at large: The collaborator samples originated in the United States, Italy and Spain and spanned the acute and convalescent phases of COVID-19. The repertoires were released in a freely available public database intended as a resource for research on the immune response to SARS-CoV-2. The prospective study material was composed of cDNA or gDNA derived from T cells, B-cell-depleted T cells, or PBMCs. Where available, HLA class I and class II types were taken from metadata supplied by the sample provider and were not determined by assay-based typing. Deeply sampled blood TCRbeta repertoires from subjects exposed to, actively infected with, or recovered from COVID-19 were included in the dataset. Nearly every sample came with metadata listing a de-identified subject ID, COVID-19 status, age in years and sex. Samples came from the ongoing ImmuneRACE study (first 160 participants) plus 1,254 subjects from 6 global collaborators.

TCRbeta CDR3 regions were amplified from genomic DNA using the immunoSEQ Assay, a bias-controlled multiplex PCR. The authors processed their data as follows. Within the assay, amplification of reference gene primers was used to estimate how many nucleated cells each sample contained. To quantify the absolute abundance of each unique TCRbeta CDR3 rearrangement, sequence reads were collapsed and filtered. For each sample, productive Simpson clonality was calculated as the square root of Simpson's diversity index across productive rearrangements. This is the immuneACCESS table as TCRdb keeps it, with only in-frame sequences that have V and J called. A part of the clones is gone; compared with another copy, unresolved V genes explain less than half, and the rest is unexplained. For V, J and clone size, that table is used; D and trimming come from the DNA. For this sample the table gives tens of thousands of clones, of which over 75% were detected only once. Jointly, the top ten make up roughly 11% of the sample.

Broader findings and caveats from the paper: The quantity of clinical and demographic metadata differed by source and by participant and was supplied without curation.

This sequence was found in a man in his fifties or sixties with acute or convalescent COVID-19. The specimen was peripheral blood.

In nucleotide form, the sequence is TGCAGTGCTAGAGATCAGAACGAGCAGTACTTC. The resulting protein is CSARDQNEQYF. The receptor chain draws on TRBV20-1 and TRBJ2-7, with no confident D gene call. Its CDR3 holds 11 amino acids, cysteine through phenylalanine. Only the CDR3 DNA stays, 33 bases, in frame from base 1. CDR1 DFQATT and CDR2 SNEGSKA were looked up in the germline V gene (reference sequence). The V and J ends are trimmed by 0 bases and 5 bases, leaving 5 bases between them.